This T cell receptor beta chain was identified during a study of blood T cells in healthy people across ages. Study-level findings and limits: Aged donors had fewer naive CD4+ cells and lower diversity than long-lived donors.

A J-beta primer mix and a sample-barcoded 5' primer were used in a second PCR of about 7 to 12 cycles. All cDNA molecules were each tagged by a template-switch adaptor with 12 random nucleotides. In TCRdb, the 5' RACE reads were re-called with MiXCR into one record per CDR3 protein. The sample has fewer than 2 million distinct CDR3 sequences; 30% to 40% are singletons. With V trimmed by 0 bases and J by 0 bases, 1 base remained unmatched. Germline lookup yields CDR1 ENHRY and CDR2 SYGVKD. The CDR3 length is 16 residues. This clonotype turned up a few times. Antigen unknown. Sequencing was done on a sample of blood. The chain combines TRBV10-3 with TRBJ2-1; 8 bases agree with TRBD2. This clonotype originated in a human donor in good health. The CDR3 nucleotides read TGTGCCATCAGTGAGTCAAGCGGGAGCTCCTACAATGAGCAGTTCTTC. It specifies CAISESSGSSYNEQFF.